This T cell receptor (beta chain) emerged from a study of cytomegalovirus exposure and HLA in healthy donors. Study-level results: It was found in a later analysis that first-cohort TCR clusters tended to co-occur in the 100 to 150 validation repertoires. Specific recognition of CMV antigens was confirmed in vitro for a few chains (all CMV-associated). Rarity held for most TCR sequences, but there were some public TCRs that occurred in many donors. Cytomegalovirus association was listed for about 150 TCR beta chains.

The CDR3 covers 14 residues. Trimming cost V 7 bases and J 2 bases; bases outside gene matches: 3. Germline V gene sequence: CDR1 SQVTM, CDR2 ANQGSEA. Regarding this clone: The antigen remains undetermined.

The table came from immunoSEQ multiplex PCR; TCRdb's copy has only in-frame clones and leaves some out. The table lists 300,000 to 350,000 clones, approximately 85% of them singletons. This sequence originates from a man aged 30 to 39 in good health and CMV-seronegative. Input material: PBMCs. This chain connects TRBV29-1 to TRBJ2-2; the match to TRBD1 covers 11 bases. Here the CDR3 reads CSARTGGNTGELFF. The CDR3 region has the DNA TGCAGCGCCCGGACAGGGGGCAACACCGGGGAGCTGTTTTTT.